This TCR beta chain was sequenced for a study of blood T cell repertoires in COVID-19. Background on the study: T cells, B-cell-depleted T cells, or PBMCs supplied cDNA or gDNA.

Method: immunoSEQ multiplex PCR; TCRdb's copy keeps in-frame clones and lacks some. The repertoire has approximately 140,000 clones, 70% to 80% of them found once; the top ten carry approximately 3.6%. Germline V gives CDR1 KGHSH, CDR2 LQKENI. The CDR3 runs 11 residues. The V end lost 6 bases, the J end lost 10 bases, and 10 bases lay between the germline ends. Source material: peripheral blood. This clonotype was sampled from a man aged 55 to 69 with acute or convalescent COVID-19. V usage is TRBV18 and J usage is TRBJ2-1, with a weak D call TRBD1 (5 bases). The CDR3 reads CASSLGQEQFF. The CDR3 coding sequence is TGTGCCAGCTCCCTGGGGCAGGAGCAGTTCTTC. Based on the CDR3 plus reference TRBV18 and TRBJ2-1, the full variable domain is NAGVMQNPRHLVRRRGQEARLRCSPMKGHSHVYWYRQLPEEGLKFMVYLQKENIIDESGMPKERFSAEFPKEGPSILRIQQVVRGDSAAYFCASSLGQEQFFGPGTRLTVL.